These 17 T cell receptor beta chains originate from one sample sequenced in a study of vaccination effects on CD4 cells after COVID-19. Antigen-specific CD4+ T cells were expanded with viral peptide pools in the ViraFEST assay before sequencing. Subsequent to a culture period of around eleven days, CD4+ T cells were isolated. All vaccine recipients tested negative for nucleocapsid antibodies and had never contracted SARS-CoV-2 infection. Data came from immunoSEQ multiplex PCR; TCRdb stores just in-frame clones and leaves some out. This sample has fewer than 55,000 clones, with approximately 79% found just once. Antigens of these TCRs are unknown. The sequencing used CD4+ T cells from PBMCs cultured with HCoV-OC43 spike peptides, collected before COVID-19 vaccination. Indicated subset: HCoV-OC43 spike overlapping peptide pool stimulation. These receptor sequences come from a human donor who received a COVID-19 vaccine.

The chain recombines TRBV6-4 with TRBJ2-3; possible D gene TRBD2, 7 bases. The germline CDR1 and CDR2 sequences are MRHNA and SNTAGT. The CDR3 sequence is 16 residues long. The V end was cut by 0 bases, the J end by 4 bases, with 14 bases between. CDR3 nucleotides: TGTGCCAGCAGTGACTCAATCGCGGGGGCCTCAGATACGCAGTATTTT. Translation gives CASSDSIAGASDTQYF.

The J gene is TRBJ2-7, the V gene TRBV2, with 7 bases that match TRBD1. CDR1 SNHLY and CDR2 FYNNEI come from the germline V gene. The V and J ends lost 3 bases and 0 bases, in that order; junction bases with no gene match: 5. The CDR3 spans 15 residues. This CDR3 is CASSDRQGISYEQYV. The CDR3, as DNA: TGTGCCAGCAGTGACCGACAGGGTATCTCCTACGAGCAGTACGTC.

This chain joins TRBV19 and TRBJ2-7, with 8 bases aligning to TRBD2. V was clipped by 3 bases and J by 2 bases; unmatched bases: 6. The CDR3 sequence is 15 residues long. Germline lookup yields CDR1 LNHDA and CDR2 SQIVND (reference sequence). CDR3 nucleotides: TGTGCCAGTAGTATCCCCCGGGGGGGGACCTACGAGCAGTACGTC. It specifies CASSIPRGGTYEQYV.

In nucleotides, the CDR3 is TGTGCCAGCAGTTCCCCGGGGGGGGGTACTCAGCCCCAGCATTTT. Translation gives CASSSPGGGTQPQHF. The rearrangement joins TRBV28 to TRBJ1-5, with TRBD1 as a possible D gene (5 bases). The CDR3 has 15 residues. CDR1 is MDHEN, CDR2 SYDVKM, per germline. Trimming took off 4 bases at V and 6 bases at J, with 16 bases between the two ends.

This chain links TRBV5-1 with TRBJ1-5; TRBD1 is a possible D gene (6 bases). V was shortened by 0 bases and J by 8 bases, with 18 bases between the two germline ends. The CDR3 runs to 16 residues. Germline V gene data show CDR1 as SGHRS and CDR2 as YFSETQ. The CDR3 nucleotides are TGCGCCAGCAGCTTGGAAGGGACATCCCAGGGAGAGCCCCAGCATTTT. This codes for CASSLEGTSQGEPQHF.

This rearrangement joins TRBV7-2 to TRBJ1-4; D unclear. The CDR3 has 14 residues. Germline V gene data show CDR1 as SGHTA and CDR2 as FQGNSA. V was pared by 0 bases and J by 9 bases, with 11 bases between. Here the CDR3 reads CASSLATASKKLFF. DNA for the CDR3: TGTGCCAGCAGCTTAGCCACAGCATCGAAAAAACTGTTTTTT.

This clone was recorded only once. The rearrangement uses TRBV10-2 and TRBJ2-2; 10 positions match TRBD1. The CDR3 loop spans 15 amino acids. Trimming removed 8 bases from V and 1 base from J; junction bases left unmatched: 4. Germline CDR1 reads WSHSY; CDR2 reads SAAADI. CDR3 protein: CASEGQGQNTGELFF. The CDR3 bases are TGCGCCAGCGAGGGACAGGGGCAGAACACCGGGGAGCTGTTTTTT.

This chain joins TRBV24-1 and TRBJ2-1, with 8 bases fitting TRBD2. V was pared by 3 bases and J by 9 bases, with 9 bases of the junction left unmatched. This CDR3 is 15 amino acids long. Looked up from germline, CDR1 is KGHDR and CDR2 is SFDVKD. CDR3 region: CATSDDAGGSREQFF. The CDR3 DNA is TGTGCCACCAGTGATGATGCGGGGGGCTCCCGTGAGCAGTTCTTC.

V and J are TRBV5-1 and TRBJ2-3; D is ambiguous. The CDR3 has 14 amino acids. CDR1 is SGHRS and CDR2 is YFSETQ in the germline V gene. V lost 4 bases and J lost 0, with 9 bases in between. The CDR3 bases are TGCGCCAGCAGCAGAACGACTAGCACAGATACGCAGTATTTT. Translation gives CASSRTTSTDTQYF.

The rearrangement joins TRBV5-6 to TRBJ2-1, with D possibly being TRBD1 (5 bases). Germline CDR1 SGHDT, CDR2 YYEEEE. This CDR3 region has 13 residues. Trimming shortened V by 2 bases and J by 4 bases, and 7 bases separated the two germline ends. The chain's CDR3 is CASSFQGYNEQFF. Here the CDR3 DNA reads TGTGCCAGCAGCTTTCAGGGATACAATGAGCAGTTCTTC.

The rearrangement uses TRBV3-1 (or the pseudogene TRBV3-2) and TRBJ1-2; D is possibly TRBD1 (5 bases). Deletions cut 2 bases from V and 4 bases from J, with 8 bases between. The CDR3 runs 13 residues. Germline V gene data show CDR1 as LGHDT and CDR2 as YNNKEL (reference sequence). The CDR3 loop is CASSQTGIYGYTF. The CDR3, as DNA: TGTGCCAGCAGCCAAACAGGAATCTATGGCTACACCTTC.

Comment on this clone: The same CDR3 can be traced to other DNA sequences in this sample. CDR3 DNA sequence: TGTGCCAGCAGTTACGATCAGGGGGCGTACGAGCAGTACGTC. This codes for CASSYDQGAYEQYV. This rearrangement joins TRBV6-5 to TRBJ2-7, with 8 bases fitting TRBD1. V lost 2 bases, J lost 4 bases, and 4 bases stayed unmatched. This CDR3 contains 14 residues. Germline CDR1 MNHEY, CDR2 SVGAGI.

This sequence joins TRBV18 and TRBJ2-3; possible D gene TRBD2, 5 bases. V shed 6 bases and J shed 5 bases, with 15 bases lying between them. Per the germline V gene, CDR1 is KGHSH and CDR2 is LQKENI. The CDR3 runs 14 residues. The CDR3 here is CASSLVLGVDTQYF. For the CDR3, the DNA is TGTGCCAGCTCCCTTGTCCTCGGGGTAGATACGCAGTATTTT.

The chain joins TRBV11-1 to TRBJ2-5; weak D call: TRBD1 (6 bases). The CDR3 is 15 amino acids. CDR1 and CDR2 from the germline V gene are SGHAT and FQDESV (reference sequence). V lost 4 bases and J lost 3, with 15 bases in between. CDR3 sequence (DNA): TGTGCCAGCAGCTCCCGAAAGACAGGAAAAGAGACCCAGTACTTC. This gives the protein CASSSRKTGKETQYF.

This clone has just a few counts. This chain connects TRBV5-4 to TRBJ2-7; 9 bases map to TRBD1. Germline CDR1 SGHNT, CDR2 YYREEE (reference sequence). V was pared by 3 bases and J by 1 base, with 8 bases of the junction left unmatched. The CDR3 spans 16 residues. The CDR3 reads CASSSYDRGVSYEQYV. In DNA, the CDR3 is TGTGCCAGCAGCTCTTATGACAGGGGGGTTTCCTACGAGCAGTACGTC.

This clone was picked up a small number of times. The chain joins TRBV9 to TRBJ1-2; D remains unclear. The CDR3 runs to 11 residues. Trimming removed 3 bases from V and 7 bases from J, with 7 bases in between. Germline CDR1 and CDR2: SGDLS and YYNGEE. CDR3 residues: CASSDVGGYTF. CDR3 DNA sequence: TGTGCCAGCAGCGATGTAGGTGGCTACACCTTC.

This clone was observed a few times. The CDR3 DNA follows: TGTGCCAGCAGCTTAGCCCTCCCAGGGAGCGCCATATATTTT. Its protein is CASSLALPGSAIYF. The rearrangement uses TRBV11-2 and TRBJ1-3; D perhaps matches TRBD1 (5 bases). The CDR3 is made up of 14 amino acids. The V end was cut by 1 base, the J end by 11 bases, with 15 bases between. Germline CDR1 SGHAT, CDR2 FQNNGV.